A single sample gave rise to the 31 T cell receptor beta chains below, sequenced in a study of graft-versus-host responses after intestinal transplantation. Clones were read by immunoSEQ multiplex PCR, and TCRdb kept only the in-frame ones, dropping some. Of approximately 38,000 clones in the sample, roughly four fifths were seen once. The specimen comprised PBMCs, sampled about 160 weeks after transplant. These receptors were obtained from a human patient who received an intestinal transplant, so some T cells may come from the graft donor.

The rearrangement links TRBV11-3 to TRBJ2-7; D is ambiguous. V lost 5 bases and J 7 bases, leaving 12 bases between the germline ends. The CDR3 is 12 amino acids. CDR1 and CDR2 (germline): SGHNT, YENEEA. The CDR3 nucleotides are TGTGCCAGCAGCGGATTAACCCGAGAGCAGTACTTC. Protein: CASSGLTREQYF.

The chain joins TRBV21-1 to TRBJ2-2. TRBV21-1 is a listed pseudogene. This CDR3 contains 16 residues. The CDR3, as DNA: TGTGCCAGCAGCAAAGCGCTCGGCAGCCCCACCGGGGAGCTGTTTTTT. This sequence encodes CASSKALGSPTGELFF.

To note about this clone: One junction end disagrees with the germline gene, perhaps due to a read error. In nucleotides, the CDR3 is TGTGCCAGCAGTTACGGGCCGGATCCATCCTACGAGCAGTACTTC. It encodes CASSYGPDPSYEQYF. The chain combines TRBV10-3 with TRBJ2-7, with no clear D. From germline, CDR1 is ENHRY and CDR2 SYGVKD. The CDR3 spans 15 residues.

The sample holds one count of this clone. J is TRBJ2-7 and V is TRBV5-1, with unresolved D. With 0 bases removed from V and 0 bases from J, the gap between germline ends came to 19 bases. This CDR3 region has 18 residues. The germline V gene encodes CDR1 SGHRS and CDR2 YFSETQ. The CDR3 protein is CASSLGNLVFSPSYEQYF. CDR3 DNA sequence: TGCGCCAGCAGCTTGGGGAACCTTGTTTTCTCCCCCTCCTACGAGCAGTACTTC.

This sequence joins TRBV4-1 and TRBJ1-4; maybe TRBD1 (6 bases). Germline V lookup: CDR1 MGHRA, CDR2 YSYEKL. This CDR3 is 15 amino acids long. Trimming took off 4 bases at V and 2 bases at J, with 11 bases between the two ends. Here the CDR3 DNA reads TGCGCCAGCAGCCGGTGGGACACCACTAATGAAAAACTGTTTTTT. Encoded protein: CASSRWDTTNEKLFF.

The rearrangement links TRBV7-8 to TRBJ1-6; D is ambiguous. V lost 8 bases and J lost 6, with 8 bases in between. From germline, CDR1 is SGHVS and CDR2 FQNEAQ. This CDR3 has 12 amino acids. CDR3 in DNA: TGTGCCAGCCGCAGCGTTAATTCACCCCTCCACTTT. Its translation: CASRSVNSPLHF.

In its sample, this clone was seen a few times. The rearrangement joins TRBV6-1 to TRBJ1-4, with 8 positions matching TRBD1. CDR3 length: 13 residues. The trim removed 5 bases at V and 7 bases at J, leaving 3 bases unmatched. Germline-derived CDR1 and CDR2 are MNHNS and SASEGT. The CDR3 nucleotides read TGTGCCAGCAGTTCCACAGGGGGTGAAAAACTGTTTTTT. Translated: CASSSTGGEKLFF.

V gene TRBV28 combines with J gene TRBJ2-1; D uncertain. Between the trimmed V and J ends, which lost 5 bases and 0 bases, there was a span of 5 bases. Germline CDR1 reads MDHEN; CDR2 reads SYDVKM. This CDR3 contains 13 residues. CDR3 DNA sequence: TGTGCCAGCAGTCCGGCCTCCTACAATGAGCAGTTCTTC. It codes for CASSPASYNEQFF.

As concerns this clone: An end of the junction does not agree with germline; a read error may underlie this. The V call is TRBV28, the J call TRBJ1-3; no clear D. Germline V gene lookup returns CDR1 MDHEN and CDR2 SYDVKM. The CDR3 is made up of 17 amino acids. The CDR3 DNA is TGTGCCAGCAGTTTACAGGCACGGATAACATCCGGAAACACCACATATTTT. It specifies CASSLQARITSGNTTYF.

This chain joins TRBV7-9 and TRBJ2-7; D gene ambiguous. The germline CDR1 and CDR2 sequences are SEHNR and FQNEAQ (reference sequence). The CDR3 is 12 amino acids. With 4 bases removed from V and 3 bases from J, the gap between germline ends came to 7 bases. The CDR3 DNA follows: TGTGCCAGCAGCTCGAGAAACTACGAGCAGTACTTC. Translating gives CASSSRNYEQYF.

The gene calls are TRBV5-4 and TRBJ1-1; the D gene is possibly TRBD1 (5 bases). This CDR3 has 14 residues. Trimming pared 4 bases from V and 0 bases from J, leaving 10 bases between. The germline CDR1 and CDR2 sequences are SGHNT and YYREEE (reference sequence). CDR3 residues: CASSRGVMNTEAFF. The CDR3 coding sequence is TGTGCCAGCAGCCGGGGGGTTATGAACACTGAAGCTTTCTTT.

The CDR3 DNA is TGTGCCAGTAGTCCTCAGGTTGGGATCAATCAGCCCCAGCATTTT. This codes for CASSPQVGINQPQHF. The chain has TRBV19 and TRBJ1-5; D uncertain. V lost 5 bases, J lost 3 bases, and 14 bases lay in between. This CDR3 is built from 15 residues. Germline CDR1 reads LNHDA; CDR2 reads SQIVND (reference sequence).

V usage is TRBV6-1 and J usage is TRBJ1-4; TRBD1 might be the D (5 bases). There are 17 residues in the CDR3. The V end lost 3 bases, the J end lost 8 bases, and 22 bases lay between the germline ends. Germline loops: CDR1 MNHNS, CDR2 SASEGT. CDR3 nucleotide sequence: TGTGCCAGCAGTGAGTTTCAGGGAGGCGGATTAGGCGAAAAACTGTTTTTT. This encodes CASSEFQGGGLGEKLFF.

The chain couples TRBV9 to TRBJ2-1; perhaps TRBD1 as D (5 bases). Germline V gives CDR1 SGDLS, CDR2 YYNGEE. This CDR3 has 13 amino acids. Trimming took off 3 bases at V and 8 bases at J, with 12 bases between the two ends. The CDR3 sequence is CASSAWLGDEQFF. The CDR3 coding sequence is TGTGCCAGCAGCGCTTGGTTAGGGGATGAGCAGTTCTTC.

The chain uses TRBV20-1 and TRBJ1-1, with D hard to call. In germline, CDR1 is DFQATT, CDR2 SNEGSKA (reference sequence). This CDR3 has 11 residues. Deletions cut 0 bases from V and 10 bases from J, with 9 bases between. CDR3 DNA: TGCAGTGCTAGAGAGGCCGTCGGAGCTTTCTTT. Protein: CSAREAVGAFF.

The J gene is TRBJ2-7, the V gene TRBV10-2; 8 bases agree with TRBD2. From germline, CDR1 is WSHSY and CDR2 SAAADI. There are 14 residues in the CDR3. V was pared by 6 bases and J by 4 bases, with 8 bases of the junction left unmatched. The CDR3 nucleotides read TGCGCCAGCAGCGGGACTAGACTTATTTACGAGCAGTACTTC. It codes for CASSGTRLIYEQYF.

V usage is TRBV28 and J usage is TRBJ1-4; D not resolved. Trimming took off 6 bases at V and 5 bases at J, with 10 bases between the two ends. This CDR3 has 13 residues. Germline CDR1 reads MDHEN; CDR2 reads SYDVKM. CDR3 DNA: TGTGCCAGCAGGGCAGGAGGGAATGAAAAACTGTTTTTT. It is translated as CASRAGGNEKLFF. The full variable domain, rest sourced from reference TRBV28 and TRBJ1-4, is DVKVTQSSRYLVKRTGEKVFLECVQDMDHENMFWYRQDPGLGLRLIYFSYDVKMKEKGDIPEGYSVSREKKERFSLILESASTNQTSMYLCASRAGGNEKLFFGSGTQLSVL.

This clone was seen a few times. This chain joins TRBV5-1 and TRBJ2-1, with 11 bases lining up with TRBD1. Germline lookup yields CDR1 SGHRS and CDR2 YFSETQ. This CDR3 contains 16 residues. The J segment lost 4 bases and the V segment lost 1 base, leaving 4 bases of the junction unmatched. CDR3 in amino acids: CASSLRGQGGYNEQFF. CDR3 nucleotide sequence: TGCGCCAGCAGCTTGAGGGGACAGGGGGGATACAATGAGCAGTTCTTC.

This sequence joins TRBV6-1 and TRBJ2-1, with D perhaps TRBD1 (6 bases). V lost 2 bases, J lost 6 bases, and 14 bases lay in between. CDR1 MNHNS and CDR2 SASEGT come from the germline V gene. This CDR3 has 15 amino acids. The CDR3 protein is CASSERGMGSNEQFF. The CDR3, as DNA: TGTGCCAGCAGTGAAAGGGGGATGGGTAGCAATGAGCAGTTCTTC.

The CDR3 loop is CSVGTGTGELFF. CDR3 nucleotide sequence: TGCAGCGTTGGAACAGGCACCGGGGAGCTGTTTTTT. V gene TRBV29-1 combines with J gene TRBJ2-2; possible D gene TRBD1, 5 bases. Germline lookup yields CDR1 SQVTM and CDR2 ANQGSEA. This CDR3 region has 12 residues. V was pared by 4 bases and J by 4 bases, with 7 bases between.

This chain joins TRBV7-9 and TRBJ2-2, with 7 positions matching TRBD1. The CDR3 totals 16 residues. Looked up from germline, CDR1 is SEHNR and CDR2 is FQNEAQ (reference sequence). Trimming cost V 3 bases and J 5 bases; bases outside gene matches: 9. This CDR3 is CASSLNRGLGTGELFF. The CDR3 DNA is TGTGCCAGCAGCTTGAACAGGGGCCTAGGGACCGGGGAGCTGTTTTTT.

V and J are TRBV5-1 and TRBJ2-1; tentatively, D is TRBD1 (6 bases). Germline-derived CDR1 and CDR2 are SGHRS and YFSETQ. The CDR3 runs to 19 residues. The ends were cut back, 4 bases at V and 0 bases at J, with 23 bases in the middle. The CDR3 loop reads CASSRIQGALFSSYNEQFF. CDR3 coding DNA: TGCGCCAGCAGCCGGATACAGGGTGCCCTTTTCAGCTCCTACAATGAGCAGTTCTTC.

The V call is TRBV29-1, the J call TRBJ2-1; the D call may be TRBD1 or TRBD2 (5 bases each). With 4 bases removed from V and 5 bases from J, the gap between germline ends came to 21 bases. Germline-derived CDR1 and CDR2 are SQVTM and ANQGSEA. The length of the CDR3 is 16 residues. This CDR3 reads CSVATYARDGDNEQFF. The CDR3 nucleotides are TGCAGCGTTGCCACGTACGCCCGGGACGGAGACAATGAGCAGTTCTTC.

The V call is TRBV19, the J call TRBJ1-3, with D maybe TRBD1 (6 bases). Germline V gene lookup returns CDR1 LNHDA and CDR2 SQIVND (reference sequence). CDR3 length equals 14 residues. Deletions cut 11 bases from V and 2 bases from J, with 16 bases between. CDR3 region: CAVRTEAPGNTIYF. The DNA of the CDR3 is TGTGCCGTCCGGACAGAGGCCCCTGGAAACACCATATATTTT.

The V call is TRBV7-9, the J call TRBJ1-2; D gene ambiguous. The V end was cut by 1 base, the J end by 4 bases, with 10 bases between. The CDR3 totals 14 residues. Per the germline V gene, CDR1 is SEHNR and CDR2 is FQNEAQ (reference sequence). The chain's CDR3 is CASSLELVGYGYTF. DNA for the CDR3: TGTGCCAGCAGCTTAGAACTCGTGGGCTATGGCTACACCTTC.

The V call is TRBV18, the J call TRBJ2-5, with 9 bases fitting TRBD1. This CDR3 has 16 amino acids. Looked up from germline, CDR1 is KGHSH and CDR2 is LQKENI. V lost 1 base, J lost 4 bases, and 7 bases stayed unmatched. DNA for the CDR3: TGTGCCAGCTCACCACTAGGGGGACAGGGAAGAGAGACCCAGTACTTC. This sequence encodes CASSPLGGQGRETQYF.

CDR3 bases: TGCGCCAGCAGCTCCGGCACGGACAGGGGCTATACGCAGTATTTT. It yields the protein CASSSGTDRGYTQYF. The rearrangement uses TRBV5-1 and TRBJ2-3, with 9 bases aligning to TRBD1. V shed 3 bases and J 7 bases; nucleotides not matched to a gene: 9. The CDR3 is 15 residues long. Germline assignment: CDR1 SGHRS and CDR2 YFSETQ.

This clone was seen a few times. The CDR3 reads CAWSVNGIEAFF. DNA of the CDR3: TGTGCCTGGAGTGTAAATGGGATTGAAGCTTTCTTT. This chain uses TRBV30 with TRBJ1-1, with unresolved D. Germline assignment: CDR1 GTSNPN and CDR2 SVGIG (reference sequence). The V gene lost 0 bases and the J gene lost 7 bases, with 9 bases spanning the gap. The CDR3 loop spans 12 amino acids.

A single count supports this clone. The chain is built from TRBV9 and TRBJ2-3; 7 bases are shared with TRBD2. This CDR3 contains 13 residues. Unmatched junction bases numbered 7, after V lost 3 bases and J lost 9 bases. Germline V lookup: CDR1 SGDLS, CDR2 YYNGEE. This CDR3 is CASSAGDGGTQYF. The CDR3 DNA follows: TGTGCCAGCAGCGCTGGAGACGGGGGGACGCAGTATTTT. Full variable domain (remainder filled in from reference TRBV9 and TRBJ2-3): DSGVTQTPKHLITATGQRVTLRCSPRSGDLSVYWYQQSLDQGLQFLIQYYNGEERAKGNILERFSAQQFPDLHSELNLSSLELGDSALYFCASSAGDGGTQYFGPGTRLTVL.

V gene TRBV27 combines with J gene TRBJ2-7; a possible D gene is TRBD1 (7 bases). V lost 11 bases, J lost 6 bases, and 17 bases lay in between. The CDR3 extends over 12 amino acids. Germline V CDR1 and CDR2: MNHEY, SMNVEV (reference sequence). CDR3 nucleotides: TGTGCCTCCAGGGGGAGGTTACGCGAGCAGTACTTC. It specifies CASRGRLREQYF.

This clone was seen only a few times. The rearrangement uses TRBV6-1 and TRBJ2-5; 9 nucleotides agree with TRBD1. The CDR3 is 15 amino acids. Germline V gives CDR1 MNHNS, CDR2 SASEGT. V was clipped by 0 bases and J by 8 bases; unmatched bases: 7. CDR3 sequence reads: CASSEAGQGLNTQYF. The CDR3 nucleotides are TGTGCCAGCAGTGAAGCTGGACAGGGGCTTAATACCCAGTACTTC.